Below are 21 T cell receptor beta chains sequenced from a single sample in a study of vaccination effects on CD4 cells after COVID-19 (dated by TCRdb to between 2021 and 2024). After less than eleven days of culture, CD4+ T cells were isolated with the EasySep CD4+ T cell isolation kit. PCR-confirmed SARS-CoV-2 infection had occurred in convalescent patients between March and December 2020, before the Alpha, Beta and Delta variants emerged in the United States. Participants received two doses of either the BNT162b2 or the mRNA-1273 mRNA SARS-CoV-2 vaccine. Receptor amplification or capture employed the immunoSEQ multiplex PCR assay. What TCRdb holds here is the immuneACCESS table cut down to in-frame rearrangements. Part of the clones is not present; checked against another copy, under half of the missing clones reflect an unresolved V gene, and the others are unexplained. The sample includes about 50,000 clones, with about 76% observed a single time. The ten largest make up 4.5% to 5.5% of the sample.

Antigens for these TCRs are unknown. The source material was CD4+ T cells from PBMCs cultured without peptide, sampled after COVID-19 vaccination. The receptors derive from a human donor who had a prior SARS-CoV-2 infection.

The V gene is TRBV15, the J gene TRBJ1-2; D is unresolved. The germline gives CDR1 LNHNV, CDR2 YYDKDF (reference sequence). V was clipped by 1 base and J by 5 bases, with 14 bases between them. This CDR3 has 15 residues. In DNA, the CDR3 is TGTGCCACCAGCAGAGTTGGGCCATCCGTATATGGCTACACCTTC. It is translated as CATSRVGPSVYGYTF.

V usage is TRBV7-9 and J usage is TRBJ1-2; maybe TRBD1 (5 bases). The CDR3 spans 14 residues. Germline loops: CDR1 SEHNR, CDR2 FQNEAQ (reference sequence). The V gene lost 5 bases and the J gene lost 5 bases, with 15 bases spanning the gap. CDR3 sequence: CASSGTSRAYGYTF. In nucleotides, the CDR3 is TGTGCCAGCAGCGGGACGAGCAGGGCGTATGGCTACACCTTC.

This chain uses TRBV27 with TRBJ1-6, with D tentatively TRBD1 (6 bases). V was shortened by 5 bases and J by 1 base, with 12 bases between the two germline ends. CDR3 length: 16 amino acids. Looked up from germline, CDR1 is MNHEY and CDR2 is SMNVEV (reference sequence). As DNA, the CDR3 is TGTGCCAGCAGTCTAAAACAGGGTTCCTATAATTCACCCCTCCACTTT. Translated, it gives CASSLKQGSYNSPLHF.

The chain links TRBV7-8 to TRBJ2-7; possibly TRBD1 for D (6 bases). This CDR3 region has 13 residues. Trimming removed 5 bases at V and 6 bases at J, with 14 bases between. Germline CDR1 is SGHVS and CDR2 is FQNEAQ. The CDR3: CASSRGLSGEQYF. CDR3 nucleotides: TGTGCCAGCAGCAGGGGGTTATCGGGCGAGCAGTACTTC.

The V gene is TRBV6-5, the J gene TRBJ1-2, with 7 bases aligning to TRBD1. This CDR3 has 14 amino acids. Germline V gene data show CDR1 as MNHEY and CDR2 as SVGAGI. Trimming cost V 5 bases and J 5 bases; bases outside gene matches: 8. The DNA for the CDR3 is TGTGCCAGCAGTCCGGGACAGACCCTTTATGGCTACACCTTC. Translation: CASSPGQTLYGYTF.

This sequence joins TRBV18 and TRBJ2-5; TRBD2 matches 10 bases. V shed 4 bases, J shed 4 bases, and the junction held 6 bases outside the gene matches. There are 15 residues in the CDR3. Germline V gene lookup returns CDR1 KGHSH and CDR2 LQKENI. As DNA, the CDR3 is TGTGCCAGCTCACGTCGTACTAGCGGGACAGAGACCCAGTACTTC. Protein: CASSRRTSGTETQYF.

This chain links TRBV24-1 with TRBJ2-3, with a possible D match to TRBD1 (6 bases). The V gene lost 3 bases and the J gene lost 0 bases, with 18 bases spanning the gap. This CDR3 is built from 18 residues. CDR1 is KGHDR and CDR2 is SFDVKD in the germline V gene. This CDR3 reads CATSDPKMTGPSTDTQYF. CDR3 nucleotide sequence: TGTGCCACCAGTGATCCCAAGATGACAGGCCCTAGCACAGATACGCAGTATTTT.

The chain employs TRBV6-5 and TRBJ2-7; 11 nucleotides line up with TRBD2. Germline V lookup: CDR1 MNHEY, CDR2 SVGAGI. The J segment lost 0 bases and the V segment lost 6 bases, leaving 4 bases of the junction unmatched. This CDR3 is 15 amino acids long. CDR3 nucleotide sequence: TGTGCCAGCAGGGAGGGACTAGCGGCCTCCTACGAGCAGTACTTC. As protein: CASREGLAASYEQYF.

V usage is TRBV10-3 and J usage is TRBJ2-7; possible D gene TRBD2, 6 bases. The germline gives CDR1 ENHRY, CDR2 SYGVKD. The germline V and J ends were trimmed by 2 bases and 4 bases, with 15 bases remaining between them. CDR3 size: 15 residues. The CDR3 protein is CAISEGTGAQYEQYF. CDR3 nucleotide sequence: TGTGCCATCAGTGAGGGGACTGGGGCGCAGTACGAGCAGTACTTC.

The J gene is TRBJ1-4, the V gene TRBV29-1; no definite D call. Germline V gene lookup returns CDR1 SQVTM and CDR2 ANQGSEA. V was pared by 6 bases and J by 6 bases, with 14 bases between. The CDR3 contains 13 residues. Here the CDR3 reads CSVGLGADEKLFF. CDR3 DNA sequence: TGCAGCGTGGGCCTGGGCGCGGATGAAAAACTGTTTTTT.

The chain is built from TRBV15 and TRBJ2-7; tentative D call: TRBD2 (6 bases). V was cut by 0 bases and J by 0 bases, with 9 bases left in between. In germline, CDR1 is LNHNV, CDR2 YYDKDF (reference sequence). The CDR3 runs 15 residues. This chain's CDR3 is CATSREAGNSYEQYF. DNA for the CDR3: TGTGCCACCAGCAGAGAGGCGGGGAACTCCTACGAGCAGTACTTC.

Only a few counts were recorded for this clone. The V and J genes are TRBV3-1 (or the pseudogene TRBV3-2) and TRBJ2-6, with TRBD2 matching over 9 bases. The length of the CDR3 is 18 residues. V lost 1 base and J lost 0; bases outside the gene matches: 4. Germline CDR1 LGHDT, CDR2 YNNKEL (reference sequence). The CDR3, as DNA: TGTGCCAGCAGCCAAGTAGCGGGGGCCCCCTCTGGGGCCAACGTCCTGACTTTC. It translates to CASSQVAGAPSGANVLTF.

The chain combines TRBV5-4 with TRBJ2-1; no reliable D call. Germline V gene sequence: CDR1 SGHNT, CDR2 YYREEE (reference sequence). The V end lost 6 bases, the J end lost 0 bases, and 13 bases lay between the germline ends. The CDR3 loop spans 15 amino acids. The CDR3 region has the DNA TGTGCCAGCACCCTAGACTCGAACTCCTACAATGAGCAGTTCTTC. Its translation is CASTLDSNSYNEQFF.

This clone was seen once. DNA for the CDR3: TGTGCCAGCAGCAAGGACGGACAGAACACTGAAGCTTTCTTT. This codes for CASSKDGQNTEAFF. V gene TRBV7-2 combines with J gene TRBJ1-1; tentative D call: TRBD1 (5 bases). CDR3 length: 14 residues. CDR1 is SGHTA, CDR2 FQGNSA, per germline. The germline V and J ends were trimmed by 5 bases and 1 base, with 11 bases remaining between them.

In this sample, this clone turned up once. DNA for the CDR3: TGTGCCAGCAAAGCGGAGGGGGCGGATAGTACAGATACGCAGTATTTT. It specifies CASKAEGADSTDTQYF. J is TRBJ2-3 and V is TRBV3-1 (or the pseudogene TRBV3-2), with a possible D match to TRBD1 (7 bases). The CDR3 is 16 amino acids. In germline, CDR1 is LGHDT, CDR2 YNNKEL (reference sequence). The V gene lost 7 bases and the J gene lost 3 bases, with 20 bases spanning the gap.

This clone was detected a few times. The chain couples TRBV3-1 (or the pseudogene TRBV3-2) to TRBJ2-5; D is undetermined. CDR3 length: 12 residues. The germline V and J ends were trimmed by 6 bases and 3 bases, with 8 bases remaining between them. The germline V gene has CDR1 LGHDT and CDR2 YNNKEL (reference sequence). CDR3 nucleotide sequence: TGTGCCAGCAGTTACTGGGAAGAGACCCAGTACTTC. Translated: CASSYWEETQYF.

The gene calls are TRBV19 and TRBJ1-3; tentatively, D is TRBD1 (5 bases). V gave up 9 bases and J gave up 0 bases, with 15 bases separating them. This CDR3 spans 15 amino acids. Looked up from germline, CDR1 is LNHDA and CDR2 is SQIVND (reference sequence). CDR3 residues: CASSRQRSSGNTIYF. The CDR3, as DNA: TGTGCCAGCTCCCGACAGAGAAGCTCTGGAAACACCATATATTTT.

This clone was observed a handful of times. The V gene is TRBV19, the J gene TRBJ1-6; D is ambiguous. The CDR3 loop spans 13 amino acids. Looked up from germline, CDR1 is LNHDA and CDR2 is SQIVND (reference sequence). The V end was cut by 2 bases, the J end by 7 bases, with 6 bases between. The CDR3: CASSILGNSPLHF. The DNA of the CDR3 is TGTGCCAGTAGTATACTGGGGAATTCACCCCTCCACTTT.

The chain links TRBV6-5 to TRBJ2-3, with 8 bases lining up with TRBD1. V was clipped by 6 bases and J by 3 bases; unmatched bases: 8. Germline V gene lookup returns CDR1 MNHEY and CDR2 SVGAGI. This CDR3 has 15 residues. In nucleotides, the CDR3 is TGTGCCAGCAGATTCCAGGGGGCTAGGACAGATACGCAGTATTTT. Its translation is CASRFQGARTDTQYF.

The DNA of the CDR3 is TGTGCCAGCAGTTACTCGAGGGGAAGCTACACCTTC. Protein sequence: CASSYSRGSYTF. V gene TRBV6-6 combines with J gene TRBJ1-2, with D possibly matching TRBD1 (5 bases). Trimming cost V 0 bases and J 9 bases, with 8 bases left between them. Germline V CDR1 and CDR2: MNHNY, SVGAGI (reference sequence). The CDR3 has 12 residues.

This rearrangement joins TRBV2 to TRBJ2-5; perhaps TRBD2 as D (5 bases). Deletions cut 3 bases from V and 4 bases from J, with 6 bases between. This CDR3 comprises 12 residues. Germline V gene data show CDR1 as SNHLY and CDR2 as FYNNEI. In nucleotides, the CDR3 is TGTGCCAGCAGTGACCGGGGAGAGACCCAGTACTTC. Translating it yields CASSDRGETQYF.